This T cell receptor beta chain comes out of a study of shared clonotypes between healthy human individuals (dated by TCRdb to the early 2020s). General notes on the study: The cohort comprised two women and three men aged 18 to 49 years. For each donor, CD4 naive and CD4 memory were each given three plates, CD8 naive was given two plates, and CD8 memory was given one plate. Blood TCR repertoires of a handful of healthy adults were deeply sequenced to estimate repertoire size and the extent of clonotype sharing between individuals. Libraries were prepared and TCR repertoires were sequenced by different laboratories using diverse techniques, in order to increase sequencing depth and limit assay-specific biases. Leukapheresis yielded between about 0.8 and 9.5 billion PBMCs per donor.

CD8 naive samples were obtained by positive selection for CCR7 among CD45RO-negative cells, yielding a CD45RA+CCR7+ population from which TemRA cells were excluded. Healthy HIV-negative adults with no recently reported acute infections or vaccinations were included as donors. All donors were Caucasian adults living in Nashville, Tennessee, USA. After blood collection by leukapheresis, PBMCs were isolated using Ficoll-Histopaque density gradient centrifugation and then cryopreserved in the vapor phase of liquid nitrogen. Purity and quantity of every magnetically sorted T cell population were checked by analytical flow cytometry. Genomic DNA was isolated from each sorted fraction and quantified by UV absorbance on a Nanodrop 2000c. Points on this clone: Its specific antigen is unknown. Per-base quality was not reported, and no clone a single base away is much larger than it.

On the study overall, not on this receptor specifically: Estimated clonotype richness was generally larger for naive than for memory subsets. Clonotypes shared by all four sorted-subset donors showed higher generation probabilities than non-shared clonotypes. Only blood was sampled, and tissue TCR repertoires likely differ from those in blood. Even with the large sequencing depth, rarefaction of the sorted-subset datasets indicated that sequencing was incomplete. Across a handful of donors, roughly 5.1% of naive CD4, roughly 3.3% of naive CD8, around 2.1% of memory CD4, and about 0.44% of memory CD8 clonotypes were shared. Based on pairwise subsampling, the degree of clonotype sharing among donors was expected to be affected by sequencing depth. The small number of donors limited the genetic and exposure-history diversity represented.

There are 12 amino acids in the CDR3, from cysteine to phenylalanine inclusive. The DNA shown is the 36-base CDR3, in frame from base 1. V drops 5 bases and J drops 5 bases, leaving 10 bases in between. Sequences SEHNR (CDR1) and FQNEAQ (CDR2) are obtained from the germline V gene (reference sequence). Using the deep immunoSEQ assay, TCR CDR3 regions were amplified from genomic DNA by multiplex PCR. For each cell subset, the extracted genomic DNA was distributed evenly across all wells of several immunoSEQ 96-well plates, and each plate served as one replicate. For sorted subsets, each replicate PCR was loaded with about 0.2 ug genomic DNA, equivalent to some 27,000 T cell genomes. The purified libraries were quantified using a Qubit 3.0 fluorometer, sized with a Bioanalyzer 2100, and then quantified again using the KAPA Library Quantification kit. Every immunoSEQ 96-well plate was sequenced on a separate single-read 150-cycle Illumina NextSeq 550 flow cell. The original methods were these. Because only junctional sequences without quality scores were contained in the immunoSEQ output, filtering matching that applied to full-length reads could not be performed. Sequences were annotated with PyIR, a Python wrapper for IgBLAST v1.9, using IMGT germline references to assign V/J genes and CDR3. Any read was removed if the V/J assignment was weak (E-value above 1e-6), the CDR3 was missing, or the read contained stop codons, out-of-frame junctions, or ambiguous translated residues. A V3J clonotype was defined by an identical inferred V gene, J gene, and CDR3 amino acid sequence. Percentage overlap between repertoires was calculated by dividing the number of shared unique clonotypes by the size of the smaller repertoire. RTK rarefaction, the Chao1 estimator, and Recon v2.1 estimates of unobserved clonotypes were used to assess repertoire richness. OLGA was used to compute generation probabilities for all TCRbeta clonotypes that the gDNA method yielded from a handful of donors. TCRdb took over this immuneACCESS table, retaining in-frame rearrangements with V and J assigned. Such tables are incomplete; in checked studies, under half of the missing clones stem from an unresolved V gene, and the remainder is unexplained. The D gene and trimming were derived from the DNA, and the V and J assignments and clone size from that table. Counted in this sample were approximately 590,000 clones; just under 97% of them appeared once. Clones ranked in the top ten supply roughly 0.1% of the sample.

Sequenced sample: naive CD8+ T cells sorted from blood. The sample's cell subset or site, from its label and the paper: CD45RA+CCR7+. The clonotype comes from a woman aged 25 to 39 in good health. The chain is made from TRBV7-9 and TRBJ2-7; the D gene is unclear. The DNA reads TGTGCCAGCAGCCTGCAGGACCACGAGCAGTACTTC. It codes for CASSLQDHEQYF.